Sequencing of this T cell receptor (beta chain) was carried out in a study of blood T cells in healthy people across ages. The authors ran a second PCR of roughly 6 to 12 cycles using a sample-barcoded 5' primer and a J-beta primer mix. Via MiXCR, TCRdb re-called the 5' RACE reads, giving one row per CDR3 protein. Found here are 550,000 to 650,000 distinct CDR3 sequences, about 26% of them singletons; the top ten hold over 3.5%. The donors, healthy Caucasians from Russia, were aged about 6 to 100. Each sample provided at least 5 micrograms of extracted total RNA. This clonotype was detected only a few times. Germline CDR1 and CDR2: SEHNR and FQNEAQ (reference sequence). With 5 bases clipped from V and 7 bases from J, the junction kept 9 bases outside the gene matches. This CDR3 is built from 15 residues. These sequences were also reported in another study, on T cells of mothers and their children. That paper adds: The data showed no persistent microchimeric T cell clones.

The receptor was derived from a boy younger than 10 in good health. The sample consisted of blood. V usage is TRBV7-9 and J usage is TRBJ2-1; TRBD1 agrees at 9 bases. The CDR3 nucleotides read TGTGCCAGCAGCGTGGGACAGGGCGATGTGAATGAGCAGTTCTTC. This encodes CASSVGQGDVNEQFF.